This TCR beta chain was observed in a study of blood T cell repertoires in COVID-19. Study in general: The origin of the acute and convalescent COVID-19 samples was the United States, Italy and Spain.

This CDR3 region has 11 residues. The germline CDR1 and CDR2 sequences are SGHNT and YYREEE (reference sequence). With respect to this clone: The junction shows a germline mismatch at one end, possibly a read error.

Seattle patient enrollment occurred during active infection, with longitudinal follow-up thereafter. Some clones are missing from TCRdb's copy, which holds only in-frame ones; the method was immunoSEQ multiplex PCR. The sample has approximately 350,000 clones; about 90% are singletons. The sequencing input was peripheral blood. The receptor was derived from a woman in her seventies with COVID-19, enrolled during active disease. The V and J genes are TRBV5-4 and TRBJ2-7; D may be TRBD1 (5 bases). CDR3 in amino acids: CACRAGNEQYF. In DNA, the CDR3 is TGTGCCTGCAGGGCAGGGAACGAGCAGTACTTC.